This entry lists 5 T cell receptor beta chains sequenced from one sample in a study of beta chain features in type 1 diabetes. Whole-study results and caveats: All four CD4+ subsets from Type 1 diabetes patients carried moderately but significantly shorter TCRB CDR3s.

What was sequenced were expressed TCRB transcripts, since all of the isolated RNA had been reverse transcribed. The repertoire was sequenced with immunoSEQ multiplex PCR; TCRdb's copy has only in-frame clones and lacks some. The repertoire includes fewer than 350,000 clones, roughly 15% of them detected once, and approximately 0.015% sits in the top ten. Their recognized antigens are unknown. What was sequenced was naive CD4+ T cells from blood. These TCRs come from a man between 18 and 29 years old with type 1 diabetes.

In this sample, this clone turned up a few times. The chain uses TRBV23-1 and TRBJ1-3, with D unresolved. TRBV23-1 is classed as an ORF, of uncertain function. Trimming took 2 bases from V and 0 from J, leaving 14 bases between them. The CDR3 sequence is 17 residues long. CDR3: CASSQGPGRNSGNTIYF. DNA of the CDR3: TGCGCCAGCAGTCAAGGTCCGGGGAGAAACTCTGGAAACACCATATATTTT.

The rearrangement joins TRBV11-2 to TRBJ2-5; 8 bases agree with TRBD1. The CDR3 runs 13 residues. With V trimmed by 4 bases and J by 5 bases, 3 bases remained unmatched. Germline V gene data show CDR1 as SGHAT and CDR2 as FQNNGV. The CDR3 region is CASSSRGLETQYF. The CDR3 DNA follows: TGTGCCAGCAGCTCCAGGGGGCTGGAGACCCAGTACTTC. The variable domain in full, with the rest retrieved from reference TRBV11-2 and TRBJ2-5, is EAGVAQSPRYKIIEKRQSVAFWCNPISGHATLYWYQQILGQGPKLLIQFQNNGVVDDSQLPKDRFSAERLKGVDSTLKIQPAKLEDSAVYLCASSSRGLETQYFGPGTRLLVL.

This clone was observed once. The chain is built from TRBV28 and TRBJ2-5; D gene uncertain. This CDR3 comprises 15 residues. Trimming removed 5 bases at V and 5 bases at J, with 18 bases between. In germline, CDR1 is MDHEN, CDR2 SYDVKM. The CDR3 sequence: CASSRLLAVGETQYF. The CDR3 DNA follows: TGTGCCAGCAGTCGTCTTCTGGCGGTAGGCGAGACCCAGTACTTC.

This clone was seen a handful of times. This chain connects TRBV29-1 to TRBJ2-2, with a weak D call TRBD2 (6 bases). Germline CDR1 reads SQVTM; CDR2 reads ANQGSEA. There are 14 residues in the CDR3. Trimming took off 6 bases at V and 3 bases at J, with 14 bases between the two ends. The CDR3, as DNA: TGCAGCGTGGCCGGGACTTCCCACACCGGGGAGCTGTTTTTT. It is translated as CSVAGTSHTGELFF.

CDR3 nucleotide sequence: TGTGCCAGCAGCGCGACAGGGGGCAGTGAAGCTTTCTTT. Residues: CASSATGGSEAFF. This sequence joins TRBV9 and TRBJ1-1; TRBD1 aligns across 10 bases. The junction had 3 bases not matched to a gene; V was cut back by 3 bases and J by 7 bases. Looked up from germline, CDR1 is SGDLS and CDR2 is YYNGEE. This CDR3 contains 13 residues.